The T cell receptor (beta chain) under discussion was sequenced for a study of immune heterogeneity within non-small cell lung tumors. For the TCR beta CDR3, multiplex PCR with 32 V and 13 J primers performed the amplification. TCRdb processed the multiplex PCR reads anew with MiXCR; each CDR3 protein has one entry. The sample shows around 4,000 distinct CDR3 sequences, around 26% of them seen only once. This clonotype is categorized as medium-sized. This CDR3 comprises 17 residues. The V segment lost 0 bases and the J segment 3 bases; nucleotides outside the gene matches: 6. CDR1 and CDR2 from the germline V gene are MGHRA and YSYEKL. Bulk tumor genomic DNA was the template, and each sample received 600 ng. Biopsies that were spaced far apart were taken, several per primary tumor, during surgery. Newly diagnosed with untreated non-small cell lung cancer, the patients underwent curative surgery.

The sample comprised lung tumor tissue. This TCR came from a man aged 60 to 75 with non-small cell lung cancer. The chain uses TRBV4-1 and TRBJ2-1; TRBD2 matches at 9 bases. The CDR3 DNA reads TGCGCCAGCAGCCAAGAATCGCCTAGCGGGAACTACAATGAGCAGTTCTTC. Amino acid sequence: CASSQESPSGNYNEQFF.